This entry lists 9 T cell receptor beta chains sequenced from one sample in a study of blood T cell repertoires in COVID-19. This table comes from immunoSEQ multiplex PCR, and its TCRdb copy is limited to in-frame clones, with some not included. The table includes approximately 200,000 clones, more than 70% detected once. Material: peripheral blood. The source is a person in their 70s with COVID-19, enrolled during active disease.

This chain uses TRBV5-6 with TRBJ1-4; D is ambiguous. V was trimmed by 1 base and J by 2 bases, leaving 12 bases between them. The CDR3 extends over 16 amino acids. CDR1 SGHDT and CDR2 YYEEEE come from the germline V gene. DNA of the CDR3: TGTGCCAGCAGCTTGTCAGTGGCAGGCACTAATGAAAAACTGTTTTTT. This gives the protein CASSLSVAGTNEKLFF.

This clone has just one count. The genes are TRBV28 and TRBJ2-7; D remains unclear. The CDR3 consists of 13 residues. Germline CDR1 and CDR2: MDHEN and SYDVKM. Trimming left V 6 bases short and J 5 bases short, with 14 bases between. The CDR3, as DNA: TGTGCCAGCAGCCCACCCCAGAAACACGAGCAGTACTTC. Its translation is CASSPPQKHEQYF.

The V gene is TRBV5-6, the J gene TRBJ2-7; perhaps TRBD1 as D (6 bases). From germline, CDR1 is SGHDT and CDR2 YYEEEE. This CDR3 has 16 residues. V gave up 0 bases and J gave up 2 bases, with 15 bases separating them. The CDR3 region is CASSLVKGVWAYEQYF. For the CDR3, the DNA is TGTGCCAGCAGCTTGGTGAAGGGGGTATGGGCCTACGAGCAGTACTTC.

Worth noting for this clone: A junction end diverges from the germline sequence, so it may reflect a read error. The rearrangement uses TRBV19 and TRBJ2-2; 10 nucleotides agree with TRBD1. The CDR3 covers 17 residues. CDR1 is LNHDA and CDR2 is SQIVND in the germline V gene (reference sequence). The CDR3 loop is CASNIRQGARGTGELFF. CDR3 bases: TGTGCCAGTAATATAAGACAGGGGGCGCGAGGCACCGGGGAGCTGTTTTTT.

This chain connects TRBV10-1 to TRBJ2-7, with 11 bases lining up with TRBD2. The V segment lost 3 bases and the J segment 7 bases; nucleotides outside the gene matches: 20. The CDR3 has 19 residues. Germline CDR1 reads WNHNN; CDR2 reads SYGVQD (reference sequence). The DNA for the CDR3 is TGCGCCAGCAGTGAAGTAGGGACTAGCGGACTCCCCGACTCGGGGGAGCAGTACTTC. Translating it yields CASSEVGTSGLPDSGEQYF.

This sequence joins TRBV19 and TRBJ2-2; 12 nucleotides align to TRBD2. The CDR3 contains 16 residues. Germline assignment: CDR1 LNHDA and CDR2 SQIVND (reference sequence). J gave up 7 bases and V 5 bases, and 8 bases lay outside the gene matches. The CDR3 sequence: CASSAGLAGRDGELFF. DNA for the CDR3: TGTGCCAGTAGTGCCGGACTAGCGGGAAGAGACGGGGAGCTGTTTTTT.

V usage is TRBV19 and J usage is TRBJ2-7, with 10 bases fitting TRBD1. With 4 bases clipped from V and 0 bases from J, the junction kept 3 bases outside the gene matches. Germline V gives CDR1 LNHDA, CDR2 SQIVND (reference sequence). This CDR3 comprises 15 residues. CDR3 in amino acids: CASSRGQGSSYEQYF. The CDR3 region has the DNA TGTGCCAGTAGTAGGGGACAGGGGAGCTCCTACGAGCAGTACTTC.

This chain uses TRBV5-1 with TRBJ1-1; D is possibly TRBD1 (5 bases). Trimming shortened V by 3 bases and J by 2 bases, and 11 bases separated the two germline ends. The CDR3 has 14 amino acids. CDR1 is SGHRS and CDR2 is YFSETQ in the germline V gene. CDR3 protein: CASSSQGGNTEAFF. The CDR3 region has the DNA TGCGCCAGCAGCTCCCAGGGAGGTAACACTGAAGCTTTCTTT.

The chain links TRBV6-1 to TRBJ1-5; D possibly corresponds to TRBD1 (5 bases). CDR1 MNHNS and CDR2 SASEGT come from the germline V gene. V dropped 0 bases and J dropped 7 bases, with 13 bases sitting between them. The CDR3 covers 15 residues. CDR3 sequence: CASSEAGGWQQPQHF. The CDR3 bases are TGTGCCAGCAGTGAAGCGGGGGGGTGGCAGCAGCCCCAGCATTTT.